A selection of T cell receptor beta chains follows, all from one sample in a study of response to subunit inactivated influenza vaccine. Via MiXCR, TCRdb re-called the RT-PCR reads, giving one row per CDR3 protein. The table lists about 300,000 distinct CDR3 sequences, over 20% of them singletons, with 9% to 12% in the top ten. Sequences were derived from PBMCs from blood, sampled 21 months after vaccination. Receptors originate from a man aged 50 to 75 who received an inactivated influenza vaccine. Each CDR3 is given with its conserved first and last residue. A D gene is named only where the DNA matches it firmly. Part of the rows lack a size; the others show once, few, many or a class for expanded clones.

j_call: TRBJ2-7
d_call: -
clone_size: few
cdr3_length: 14
v_call: TRBV12-3/TRBV12-4
cdr3_aa: CATSTRADGYEQYF
cdr3_nt: TGTGCCACCAGCACTAGAGCGGACGGCTACGAGCAGTACTTC

j_call: TRBJ1-5
d_call: -
clone_size: few
cdr3_length: 15
v_call: TRBV5-6
cdr3_aa: CASSLGTVTAQPQHF
cdr3_nt: TGTGCCAGCAGCTTGGGGACAGTCACTGCTCAGCCCCAGCATTTT

j_call: TRBJ1-1
d_call: TRBD1
clone_size: -
cdr3_length: 17
v_call: TRBV6-1
cdr3_aa: CASSQPGTGRMNTEAFF
cdr3_nt: TGTGCCAGCAGTCAGCCTGGGACAGGTCGAATGAACACTGAAGCTTTCTTT

j_call: TRBJ2-1
d_call: -
clone_size: -
cdr3_length: 15
v_call: TRBV28
cdr3_aa: CASSLPGPLPDEQFF
cdr3_nt: TGTGCCAGCAGTCTCCCCGGGCCCCTGCCCGATGAGCAGTTCTTC

j_call: TRBJ2-1
d_call: TRBD2
clone_size: -
cdr3_length: 16
v_call: TRBV4-2
cdr3_aa: CASSRGLAGIYNEQFF
cdr3_nt: TGTGCCAGCAGCCGAGGACTAGCGGGAATCTACAATGAGCAGTTCTTC

j_call: TRBJ1-6
d_call: -
clone_size: -
cdr3_length: 15
v_call: TRBV5-1
cdr3_aa: CASSLERGIGSPLHF
cdr3_nt: TGCGCCAGCAGCTTGGAGAGGGGAATCGGTTCACCCCTCCACTTT

j_call: TRBJ2-7
d_call: TRBD2
clone_size: -
cdr3_length: 17
v_call: TRBV4-1
cdr3_aa: CASSHPLTRGGHGEQYF
cdr3_nt: TGCGCCAGCAGCCATCCCCTCACGCGGGGGGGCCACGGCGAGCAGTACTTC

j_call: TRBJ1-6
d_call: TRBD1
clone_size: -
cdr3_length: 15
v_call: TRBV9
cdr3_aa: CASSVAGTGVSPLHF
cdr3_nt: TGTGCCAGCAGCGTGGCCGGGACAGGGGTATCACCCCTCCACTTT

j_call: TRBJ1-1
d_call: -
clone_size: few
cdr3_length: 12
v_call: TRBV7-2
cdr3_aa: CASSLETGRAFF
cdr3_nt: TGTGCCAGCAGCTTAGAAACAGGTCGAGCTTTCTTT

j_call: TRBJ1-1
d_call: -
clone_size: -
cdr3_length: 15
v_call: TRBV4-2
cdr3_aa: CASSQDLGIWTEAFF
cdr3_nt: TGTGCCAGCAGCCAAGATCTCGGGATTTGGACTGAAGCTTTCTTT

j_call: TRBJ1-2
d_call: -
clone_size: few
cdr3_length: 13
v_call: TRBV6-1
cdr3_aa: CASSTGARYGYTF
cdr3_nt: TGTGCCAGCAGTACGGGGGCGCGGTATGGCTACACCTTC

j_call: TRBJ1-6
d_call: -
clone_size: -
cdr3_length: 14
v_call: TRBV6-1
cdr3_aa: CASSRGGDRSPLHF
cdr3_nt: TGTGCCAGCAGCCGGGGAGGGGATAGGTCACCCCTCCACTTT

j_call: TRBJ1-1
d_call: -
clone_size: many
cdr3_length: 13
v_call: TRBV2
cdr3_aa: CASSHDPNTEAFF
cdr3_nt: TGTGCCAGCAGCCACGACCCGAACACTGAAGCTTTCTTT

j_call: TRBJ1-1
d_call: TRBD1
clone_size: -
cdr3_length: 16
v_call: TRBV20-1
cdr3_aa: CSAKSGTGGMNTEAFF
cdr3_nt: TGCAGTGCCAAATCCGGGACAGGGGGCATGAACACTGAAGCTTTCTTT

j_call: TRBJ1-1
d_call: TRBD1
clone_size: many
cdr3_length: 16
v_call: TRBV20-1
cdr3_aa: CSARPGTGMKNTEAFF
cdr3_nt: TGCAGTGCTAGACCCGGGACAGGGATGAAGAACACTGAAGCTTTCTTT

j_call: TRBJ1-1
d_call: -
clone_size: few
cdr3_length: 13
v_call: TRBV29-1
cdr3_aa: CSVEREGRTEAFF
cdr3_nt: TGCAGCGTTGAGAGGGAGGGAAGGACTGAAGCTTTCTTT

j_call: TRBJ1-6
d_call: -
clone_size: -
cdr3_length: 14
v_call: TRBV6-4
cdr3_aa: CASSEKGRNSPLHF
cdr3_nt: TGTGCCAGCAGTGAAAAGGGGAGGAATTCACCCCTCCACTTT

j_call: TRBJ1-4
d_call: -
clone_size: few
cdr3_length: 14
v_call: TRBV20-1
cdr3_aa: CSASHGGANEKLFF
cdr3_nt: TGCAGTGCTAGTCACGGGGGGGCTAATGAAAAACTGTTTTTT

j_call: TRBJ2-7
d_call: TRBD2
clone_size: -
cdr3_length: 14
v_call: TRBV27
cdr3_aa: CASRSSGSPYEQYF
cdr3_nt: TGTGCCAGCAGGAGTAGCGGGAGCCCGTACGAGCAGTACTTC

j_call: TRBJ2-4
d_call: -
clone_size: -
cdr3_length: 12
v_call: TRBV2
cdr3_aa: CARKQNGNIQYF
cdr3_nt: TGTGCCAGAAAACAGAATGGAAATATTCAGTACTTC